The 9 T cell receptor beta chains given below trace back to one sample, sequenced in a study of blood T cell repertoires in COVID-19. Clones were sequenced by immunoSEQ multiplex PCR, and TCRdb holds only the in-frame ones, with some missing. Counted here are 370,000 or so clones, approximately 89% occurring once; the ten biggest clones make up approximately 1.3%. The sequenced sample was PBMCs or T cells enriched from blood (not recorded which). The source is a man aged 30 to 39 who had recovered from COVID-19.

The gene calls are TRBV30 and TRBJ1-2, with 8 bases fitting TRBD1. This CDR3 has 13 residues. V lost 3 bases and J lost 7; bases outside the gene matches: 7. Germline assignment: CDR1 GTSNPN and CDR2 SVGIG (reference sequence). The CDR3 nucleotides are TGTGCCTGGAGGGGAGCAGGGGGCTTTGGCTACACCTTC. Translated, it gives CAWRGAGGFGYTF.

CDR3 sequence (DNA): TGTGCCAGCAGTGAACGGGGGGCCGGAGAGACCCAGTACTTC. Amino acid sequence: CASSERGAGETQYF. The chain joins TRBV3-1 (or the pseudogene TRBV3-2) to TRBJ2-5; D perhaps matches TRBD2 (7 bases). V lost 6 bases to trimming and J lost 4 bases, with 15 bases between them. Looked up from germline, CDR1 is LGHDT and CDR2 is YNNKEL (reference sequence). CDR3 size: 14 residues.

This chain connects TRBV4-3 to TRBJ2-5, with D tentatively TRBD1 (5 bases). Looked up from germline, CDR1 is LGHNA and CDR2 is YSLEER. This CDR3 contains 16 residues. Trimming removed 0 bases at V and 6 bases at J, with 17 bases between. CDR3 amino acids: CASSQDLAGMAQTQYF. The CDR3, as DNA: TGCGCCAGCAGCCAAGATCTGGCAGGGATGGCCCAGACCCAGTACTTC.

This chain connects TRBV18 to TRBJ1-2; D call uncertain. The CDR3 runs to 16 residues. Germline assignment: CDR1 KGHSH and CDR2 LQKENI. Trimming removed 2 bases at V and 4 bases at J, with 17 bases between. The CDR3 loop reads CASSPAAQGGIYGYTF. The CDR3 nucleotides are TGTGCCAGCTCACCAGCGGCTCAAGGAGGGATCTATGGCTACACCTTC.

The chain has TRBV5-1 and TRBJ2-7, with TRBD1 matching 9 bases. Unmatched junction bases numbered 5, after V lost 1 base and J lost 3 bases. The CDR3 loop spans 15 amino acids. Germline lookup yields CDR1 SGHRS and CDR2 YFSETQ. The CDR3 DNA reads TGCGCCAGCAGCTTGTCGACAGGGGGAATCTACGAGCAGTACTTC. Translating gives CASSLSTGGIYEQYF.

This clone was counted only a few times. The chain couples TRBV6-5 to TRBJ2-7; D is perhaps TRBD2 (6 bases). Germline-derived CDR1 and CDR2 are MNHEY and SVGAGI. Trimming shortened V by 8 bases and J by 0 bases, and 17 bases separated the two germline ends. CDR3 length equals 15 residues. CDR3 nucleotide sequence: TGTGCCAGCCGTTCCGGGACTCTTGGCTCCTACGAGCAGTACTTC. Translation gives CASRSGTLGSYEQYF.

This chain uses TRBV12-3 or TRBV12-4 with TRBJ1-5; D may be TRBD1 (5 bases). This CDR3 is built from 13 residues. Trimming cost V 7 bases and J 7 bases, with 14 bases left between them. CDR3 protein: CASKPGGAQPQHF. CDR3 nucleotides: TGTGCCAGCAAGCCAGGTGGGGCCCAGCCCCAGCATTTT.

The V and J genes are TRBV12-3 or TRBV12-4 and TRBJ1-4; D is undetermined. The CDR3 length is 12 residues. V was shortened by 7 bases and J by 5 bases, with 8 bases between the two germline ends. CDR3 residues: CASKLRNEKLFF. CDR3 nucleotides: TGTGCCAGCAAGCTTCGAAATGAAAAACTGTTTTTT.

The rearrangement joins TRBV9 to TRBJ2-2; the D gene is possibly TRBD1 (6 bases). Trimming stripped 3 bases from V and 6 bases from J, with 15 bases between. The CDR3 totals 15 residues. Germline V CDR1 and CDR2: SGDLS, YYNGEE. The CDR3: CASSAGQLGAGELFF. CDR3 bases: TGTGCCAGCAGCGCCGGACAGTTAGGCGCCGGGGAGCTGTTTTTT.